The TCR beta chain described here comes from a study of cytotoxic CD8 clonotypes in ibrutinib-treated CLL. The wider study: An average of approximately 260,000 productive templates and approximately 91,000 productive rearrangements was obtained per sample.

Notes on the study in general: Clonality went higher at ibrutinib response and then dropped back toward baseline at progression.

In regard to this clone: Its antigen is still unknown.

Per germline, CDR1 SGDLS and CDR2 YYNGEE. The V and J ends lost 3 bases and 4 bases, in that order; junction bases with no gene match: 14. CDR3 length: 20 residues. The protocol was immunoSEQ multiplex PCR, while the TCRdb copy is restricted to in-frame clones and leaves out a portion. The sample consists of tens of thousands of clones, around 75% of them appearing once. The chain carries TRBV9 and TRBJ2-1; 15 bases match TRBD2. The receptor was isolated from a human donor with chronic lymphocytic leukemia. The sample here was PBMCs, taken after 24 months of ibrutinib treatment. The CDR3 loop reads CASSEPPGLAGGTPYNEQFF. The CDR3 DNA follows: TGTGCCAGCAGCGAGCCTCCAGGACTAGCGGGGGGGACGCCATACAATGAGCAGTTCTTC.